A single sample gave rise to the 20 T cell receptor beta chains below, sequenced in a study of circulating and synovial CD4+ cells in juvenile arthritis (dated by TCRdb to the mid-2010s). Receptor libraries were prepared by the immunoSEQ multiplex PCR assay. TCRdb re-hosts the immuneACCESS table, in-frame sequences only. Its copies lack some clones; in the studies checked, an unresolved V gene accounts for under half of them, and the cause for the rest is not known. This sample gives some 33,000 clones in total; just under 95% of them show up just once. Of the sample, around 0.7% falls within the top ten clones. Material for sequencing was CD4+ T cells from blood. The receptors originated from a human donor with juvenile idiopathic arthritis.

J is TRBJ2-5 and V is TRBV7-9; tentatively, D is TRBD1 (5 bases). The CDR3 covers 15 residues. Germline V gives CDR1 SEHNR, CDR2 FQNEAQ (reference sequence). Between the trimmed V and J ends, which lost 5 bases and 3 bases, there was a span of 16 bases. This CDR3 is CASSPRLTVEETQYF. The CDR3 coding sequence is TGTGCCAGCAGCCCGAGACTGACAGTAGAAGAGACCCAGTACTTC.

The count of this clone is one. Germline and junction disagree at one end, which may indicate a read error. The same CDR3 is also encoded by other DNA sequences in this sample. The CDR3 DNA reads as TGCGCCAGCAGCTCTCGGACAGGGGTCGGGAATTCCCCCCTCCACTTT. Translated: CASSSRTGVGNSPLHF. This chain joins TRBV5-1 and TRBJ1-6; 9 nucleotides line up with TRBD1. CDR1 SGHRS and CDR2 YFSETQ come from the germline V gene. The CDR3 loop spans 16 amino acids.

About this clone itself: The junction departs from germline at one end; a sequencing error may be responsible. The chain joins TRBV7-7 to TRBJ1-1; D is perhaps TRBD1 (6 bases). Germline CDR1 SSHAT, CDR2 FNYEAQ (reference sequence). The CDR3 consists of 14 residues. The CDR3 DNA reads as TGTGCTAGCAGTTTCAACAGGGCCCGCACTGAAGCTTTCTTT. It codes for CASSFNRARTEAFF.

This chain connects TRBV6-5 to TRBJ1-5; D perhaps matches TRBD1 (6 bases). V lost 0 bases, J lost 7 bases, and 13 bases lay in between. The CDR3 is 15 amino acids. In germline, CDR1 is MNHEY, CDR2 SVGAGI. In DNA, the CDR3 is TGTGCCAGCAGTTACTCTAGAAACAGGGCCCAGCCCCAGCATTTT. Protein product: CASSYSRNRAQPQHF.

The CDR3 bases are TGTGCCACCAGCAGAGGTGGGGGGGCCGAAAACATTCAGTACTTC. This encodes CATSRGGGAENIQYF. The rearrangement joins TRBV15 to TRBJ2-4; TRBD2 might be the D (7 bases). The CDR3 spans 15 residues. CDR1 is LNHNV and CDR2 is YYDKDF in the germline V gene (reference sequence). Trimming left V 1 base short and J 5 bases short, with 12 bases between.

The V gene is TRBV19, the J gene TRBJ1-5; D unclear. Germline-derived CDR1 and CDR2 are LNHDA and SQIVND (reference sequence). This CDR3 spans 13 amino acids. Trimming stripped 5 bases from V and 4 bases from J, with 9 bases between. CDR3 sequence: CASSLAENQPQHF. The CDR3 bases are TGTGCCAGTAGTTTGGCAGAAAATCAGCCCCAGCATTTT. Supplemented by reference TRBV19 and TRBJ1-5, the full variable domain reads DGGITQSPKYLFRKEGQNVTLSCEQNLNHDAMYWYRQDPGQGLRLIYYSQIVNDFQKGDIAEGYSVSREKKESFPLTVTSAQKNPTAFYLCASSLAENQPQHFGDGTRLSIL.

The gene calls are TRBV29-1 and TRBJ2-1, with 12 bases matching TRBD1. V was clipped by 4 bases and J by 9 bases; unmatched bases: 7. Germline V gene lookup returns CDR1 SQVTM and CDR2 ANQGSEA. The CDR3 is 14 residues long. The CDR3 region is CSVAGQGAVFEQFF. CDR3 coding DNA: TGCAGCGTTGCGGGACAGGGGGCCGTATTTGAGCAGTTCTTC.

V gene TRBV7-3 combines with J gene TRBJ1-1; no clear D gene. This CDR3 is 13 amino acids long. The V end was cut by 5 bases, the J end by 0 bases, with 7 bases between. Germline V lookup: CDR1 SGHTA, CDR2 FQGTGA. CDR3 protein: CASSRGVNTEAFF. The DNA of the CDR3 is TGTGCCAGCAGCCGGGGAGTGAACACTGAAGCTTTCTTT.

The chain uses TRBV7-2 and TRBJ1-2; 8 bases align to TRBD1. Germline CDR1 is SGHTA and CDR2 is FQGNSA. The junction had 12 bases not matched to a gene; V was cut back by 5 bases and J by 7 bases. This CDR3 is built from 15 residues. CDR3 region: CASSLFAGQASGYTF. CDR3 bases: TGTGCCAGCAGCCTCTTTGCGGGACAGGCCTCTGGCTACACCTTC.

This chain links TRBV21-1 with TRBJ2-5; the listed D gene, TRBD1, was not tested against the DNA. TRBV21-1 is a listed pseudogene. The CDR3 covers 15 residues. The CDR3 loop is CASSKSSDRGETQYF. The DNA of the CDR3 is TGTGCCAGCAGCAAATCCTCGGACAGGGGTGAGACCCAGTACTTC.

The chain uses TRBV7-3 and TRBJ2-5, with 7 bases identical to TRBD2. This CDR3 spans 14 amino acids. The junction had 7 bases not matched to a gene; V was cut back by 4 bases and J by 5 bases. Germline V lookup: CDR1 SGHTA, CDR2 FQGTGA. Here the CDR3 reads CASSSSGRRETQYF. CDR3 DNA: TGTGCCAGCAGCTCTAGCGGTCGACGGGAGACCCAGTACTTC.

This chain links TRBV5-4 with TRBJ1-2; no clear D. CDR3 length equals 14 residues. Trimming removed 1 base from V and 5 bases from J, with 12 bases in between. Germline loops: CDR1 SGHNT, CDR2 YYREEE (reference sequence). Here the CDR3 reads CASSLRGPLYGYTF. The CDR3 DNA follows: TGTGCCAGCAGCTTGAGAGGGCCCCTTTATGGCTACACCTTC.

This chain connects TRBV4-3 to TRBJ2-4; TRBD2 matches 8 bases. Trimming cost V 0 bases and J 9 bases; bases outside gene matches: 10. Germline CDR1 reads LGHNA; CDR2 reads YSLEER. The CDR3 is made up of 16 amino acids. As DNA, the CDR3 is TGCGCCAGCAGCCAAGATGTTGGTCGGGGGGGAGGCATTCAGTACTTC. Residues: CASSQDVGRGGGIQYF.

The chain couples TRBV2 to TRBJ2-5, with a weak D call TRBD2 (6 bases). The length of the CDR3 is 12 residues. The germline V gene encodes CDR1 SNHLY and CDR2 FYNNEI. Trimming left V 8 bases short and J 1 base short, with 8 bases between. The CDR3 spells CASVGGQETQYF. CDR3 DNA sequence: TGTGCCAGCGTGGGGGGCCAAGAGACCCAGTACTTC.

The sample holds one count of this clone. The rearrangement joins TRBV11-2 to TRBJ2-2; D call uncertain. CDR1 is SGHAT and CDR2 is FQNNGV in the germline V gene. V lost 1 base and J lost 3, with 9 bases in between. This CDR3 region has 15 residues. The CDR3 region is CASSLVGRYTGELFF. The CDR3 DNA is TGTGCCAGCAGCTTAGTGGGCAGGTACACCGGGGAGCTGTTTTTT.

The chain uses TRBV30 and TRBJ2-1, with 10 bases lining up with TRBD2. Germline CDR1 GTSNPN, CDR2 SVGIG (reference sequence). J lost 2 bases, V lost 2 bases, and 6 bases had no gene match. The CDR3 runs to 16 residues. CDR3 bases: TGTGCCTGGAGTATAATACTAGCGGGGACCTACAATGAGCAGTTCTTC. Translated, it gives CAWSIILAGTYNEQFF.

The genes are TRBV2 and TRBJ1-1; 12 bases are shared with TRBD1. This CDR3 region has 20 residues. The V segment lost 3 bases and the J segment 4 bases; nucleotides outside the gene matches: 18. Germline lookup yields CDR1 SNHLY and CDR2 FYNNEI. CDR3 in amino acids: CASSEKGQGALGSIVTEAFF. Written as DNA, the CDR3 is TGTGCCAGCAGTGAGAAGGGACAGGGGGCGCTTGGTTCTATCGTCACTGAAGCTTTCTTT.

The chain recombines TRBV27 with TRBJ2-3, with 12 bases aligning to TRBD2. Germline CDR1 MNHEY, CDR2 SMNVEV (reference sequence). Trimming took 8 bases from V and 4 from J; bases not matched to a gene: 7. The CDR3 is 15 amino acids. The CDR3 DNA follows: TGTGCCAGCGCCACTAGCGGGGGGCCGCCAGATACGCAGTATTTT. The encoded protein is CASATSGGPPDTQYF.

This clone was counted a single time. CDR3 residues: CASSSRTTAETQYF. The CDR3 coding sequence is TGTGCCAGCAGCTCCCGGACTACCGCAGAGACCCAGTACTTC. The V gene is TRBV7-8, the J gene TRBJ2-5, with a weak D call TRBD2 (6 bases). CDR1 SGHVS and CDR2 FQNEAQ come from the germline V gene. The CDR3 extends over 14 amino acids. Trimming took 4 bases from V and 4 from J, leaving 13 bases between them.

The chain carries TRBV11-2 and TRBJ2-6; D uncertain. Trimming took off 8 bases at V and 3 bases at J, with 2 bases between the two ends. Germline lookup yields CDR1 SGHAT and CDR2 FQNNGV. The CDR3 sequence is 11 residues long. This chain's CDR3 is CASLGANVLTF. The CDR3 DNA follows: TGTGCCAGCCTTGGGGCCAACGTCCTGACTTTC.